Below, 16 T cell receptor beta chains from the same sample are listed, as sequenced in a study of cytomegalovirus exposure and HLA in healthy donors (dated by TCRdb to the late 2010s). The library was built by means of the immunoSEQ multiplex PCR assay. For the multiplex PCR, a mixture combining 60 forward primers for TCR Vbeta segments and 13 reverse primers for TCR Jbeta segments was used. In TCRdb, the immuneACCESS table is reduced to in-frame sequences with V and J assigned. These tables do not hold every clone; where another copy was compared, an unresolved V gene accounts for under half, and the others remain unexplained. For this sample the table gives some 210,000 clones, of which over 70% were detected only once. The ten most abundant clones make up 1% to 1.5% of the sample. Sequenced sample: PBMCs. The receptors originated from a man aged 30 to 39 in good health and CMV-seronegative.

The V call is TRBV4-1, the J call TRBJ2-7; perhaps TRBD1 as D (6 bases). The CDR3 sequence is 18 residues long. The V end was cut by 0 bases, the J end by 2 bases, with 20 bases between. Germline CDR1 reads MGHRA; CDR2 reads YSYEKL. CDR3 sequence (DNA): TGCGCCAGCAGCCAAGAAGCACGCCTTGGGACATCAGCCTACGAGCAGTACTTC. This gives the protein CASSQEARLGTSAYEQYF.

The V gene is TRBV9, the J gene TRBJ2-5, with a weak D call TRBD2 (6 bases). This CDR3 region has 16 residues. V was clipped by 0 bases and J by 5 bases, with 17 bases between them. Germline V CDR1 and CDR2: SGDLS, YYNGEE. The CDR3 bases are TGTGCCAGCAGCGTAGGGGGCGGGGCCCCGGGGGAGACCCAGTACTTC. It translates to CASSVGGGAPGETQYF.

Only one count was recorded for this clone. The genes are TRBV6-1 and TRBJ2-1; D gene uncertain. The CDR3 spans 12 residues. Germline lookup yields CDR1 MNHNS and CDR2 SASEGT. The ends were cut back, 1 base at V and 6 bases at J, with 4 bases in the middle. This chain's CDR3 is CASSEGANEQFF. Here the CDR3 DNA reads TGTGCCAGCAGTGAAGGGGCCAATGAGCAGTTCTTC.

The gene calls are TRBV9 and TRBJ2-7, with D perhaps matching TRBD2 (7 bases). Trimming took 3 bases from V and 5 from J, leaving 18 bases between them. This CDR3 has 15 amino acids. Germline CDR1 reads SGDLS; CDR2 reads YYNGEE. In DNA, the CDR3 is TGTGCCAGCAGCGCACGGGGGGCCCCTAGAGACGAGCAGTACTTC. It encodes CASSARGAPRDEQYF. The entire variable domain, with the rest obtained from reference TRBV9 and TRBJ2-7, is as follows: DSGVTQTPKHLITATGQRVTLRCSPRSGDLSVYWYQQSLDQGLQFLIQYYNGEERAKGNILERFSAQQFPDLHSELNLSSLELGDSALYFCASSARGAPRDEQYFGPGTRLTVT.

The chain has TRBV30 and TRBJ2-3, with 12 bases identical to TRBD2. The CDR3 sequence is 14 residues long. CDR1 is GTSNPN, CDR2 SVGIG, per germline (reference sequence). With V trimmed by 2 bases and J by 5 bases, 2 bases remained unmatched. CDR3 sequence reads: CAWSQGLAGDTQYF. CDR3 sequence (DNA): TGTGCCTGGAGTCAGGGACTAGCGGGAGATACGCAGTATTTT.

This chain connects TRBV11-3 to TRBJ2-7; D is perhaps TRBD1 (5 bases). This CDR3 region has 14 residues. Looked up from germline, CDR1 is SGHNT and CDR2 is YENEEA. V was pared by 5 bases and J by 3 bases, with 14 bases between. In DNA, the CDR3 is TGTGCCAGCAGCACGGACACGGGTAACTACGAGCAGTACTTC. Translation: CASSTDTGNYEQYF.

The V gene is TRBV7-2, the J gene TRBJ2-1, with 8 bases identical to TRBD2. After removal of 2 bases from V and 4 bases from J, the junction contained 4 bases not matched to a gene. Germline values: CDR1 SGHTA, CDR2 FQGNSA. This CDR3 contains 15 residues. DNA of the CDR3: TGTGCCAGCAGCTTAACTAGCGGAGATTACAATGAGCAGTTCTTC. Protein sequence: CASSLTSGDYNEQFF. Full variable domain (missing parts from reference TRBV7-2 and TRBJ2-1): GAGVSQSPSNKVTEKGKDVELRCDPISGHTALYWYRQSLGQGLEFLIYFQGNSAPDKSGLPSDRFSAERTGGSVSTLTIQRTQQEDSAVYLCASSLTSGDYNEQFFGPGTRLTVL.

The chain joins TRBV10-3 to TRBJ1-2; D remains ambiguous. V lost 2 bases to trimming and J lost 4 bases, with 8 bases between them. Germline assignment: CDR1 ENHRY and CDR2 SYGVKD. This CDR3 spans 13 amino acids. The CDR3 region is CAISEADIYGYTF. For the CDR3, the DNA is TGTGCCATCAGTGAGGCGGATATCTATGGCTACACCTTC.

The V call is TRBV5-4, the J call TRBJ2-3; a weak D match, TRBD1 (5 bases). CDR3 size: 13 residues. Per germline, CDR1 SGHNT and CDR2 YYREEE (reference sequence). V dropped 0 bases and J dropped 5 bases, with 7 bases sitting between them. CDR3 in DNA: TGTGCCAGCAGCTTGGAGGGGCGAGATACGCAGTATTTT. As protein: CASSLEGRDTQYF.

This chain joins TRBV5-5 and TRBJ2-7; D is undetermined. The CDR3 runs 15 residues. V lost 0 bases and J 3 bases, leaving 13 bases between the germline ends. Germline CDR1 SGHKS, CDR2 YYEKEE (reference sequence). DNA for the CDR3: TGTGCCAGCAGCTTGGAAGGCGCAGGCCTCTACGAGCAGTACTTC. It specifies CASSLEGAGLYEQYF.

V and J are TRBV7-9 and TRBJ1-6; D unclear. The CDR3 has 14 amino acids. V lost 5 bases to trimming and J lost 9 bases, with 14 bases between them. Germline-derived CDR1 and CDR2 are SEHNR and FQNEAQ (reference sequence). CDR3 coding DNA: TGTGCCAGCAGCCCCGCCGAAGCTGGTTCACCCCTCCACTTT. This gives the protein CASSPAEAGSPLHF.

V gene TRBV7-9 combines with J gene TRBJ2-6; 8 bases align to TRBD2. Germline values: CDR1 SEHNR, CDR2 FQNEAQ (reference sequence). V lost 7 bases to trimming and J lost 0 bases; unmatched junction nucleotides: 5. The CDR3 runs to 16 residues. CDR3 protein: CASTRGGDSGANVLTF. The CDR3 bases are TGTGCCAGCACCCGGGGGGGGGACTCTGGGGCCAACGTCCTGACTTTC.

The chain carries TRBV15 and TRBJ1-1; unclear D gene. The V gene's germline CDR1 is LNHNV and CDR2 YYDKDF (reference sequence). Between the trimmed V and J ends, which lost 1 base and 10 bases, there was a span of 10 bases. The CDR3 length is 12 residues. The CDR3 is CATSRVGPGAFF. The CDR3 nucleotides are TGTGCCACCAGCAGAGTGGGCCCTGGAGCTTTCTTT. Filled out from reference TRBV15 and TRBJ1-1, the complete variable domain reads DAMVIQNPRYQVTQFGKPVTLSCSQTLNHNVMYWYQQKSSQAPKLLFHYYDKDFNNEADTPDNFQSRRPNTSFCFLDIRSPGLGDTAMYLCATSRVGPGAFFGQGTRLTVV.

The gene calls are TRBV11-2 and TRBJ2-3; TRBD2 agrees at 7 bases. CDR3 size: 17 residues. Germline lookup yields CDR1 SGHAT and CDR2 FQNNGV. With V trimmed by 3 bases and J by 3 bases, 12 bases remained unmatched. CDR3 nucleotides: TGTGCCAGCAGCTTGGGACTGGGTGCGGGGGTGACAGATACGCAGTATTTT. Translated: CASSLGLGAGVTDTQYF.

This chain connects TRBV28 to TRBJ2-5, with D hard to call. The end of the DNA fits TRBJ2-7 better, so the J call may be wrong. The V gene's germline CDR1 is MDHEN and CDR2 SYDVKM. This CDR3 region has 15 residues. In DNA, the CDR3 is TGTGCCAGCAGTAAAGGGCAGGATGGGGCCTACGAGCAGTACTTC. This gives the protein CASSKGQDGAYEQYF.

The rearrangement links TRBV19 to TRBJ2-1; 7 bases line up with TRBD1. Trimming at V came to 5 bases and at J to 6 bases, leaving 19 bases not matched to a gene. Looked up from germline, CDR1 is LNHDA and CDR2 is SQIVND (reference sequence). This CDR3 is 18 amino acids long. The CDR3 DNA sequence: TGTGCCAGTAGTCCGGGGACAGCCCGGACGTTTCTCGTCAATGAGCAGTTCTTC. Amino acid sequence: CASSPGTARTFLVNEQFF.